A single sample is the source of the 8 T cell receptor beta chains below, sequenced in a study of blood T cell repertoires in COVID-19. Using immunoSEQ multiplex PCR, the repertoire was profiled, and TCRdb retains in-frame clones only, with some absent. Of about 430,000 clones listed, about 88% are singletons. The sample taken for sequencing was PBMCs or T cells enriched from blood (not recorded which). These receptors all come from a woman aged 18-29 years who had been exposed to COVID-19.

The gene calls are TRBV27 and TRBJ1-1; D call uncertain. CDR1 is MNHEY, CDR2 SMNVEV, per germline (reference sequence). V shed 0 bases and J shed 8 bases, with 10 bases lying between them. CDR3 length: 13 residues. The CDR3 loop is CASSLSRQSEAFF. The CDR3 nucleotides are TGTGCCAGCAGTTTATCGAGGCAGTCCGAAGCTTTCTTT.

This rearrangement joins TRBV27 to TRBJ2-2, with a possible D match to TRBD1 (6 bases). Germline lookup yields CDR1 MNHEY and CDR2 SMNVEV (reference sequence). The CDR3 length is 16 residues. Trimming stripped 0 bases from V and 0 bases from J, with 8 bases between. CDR3 nucleotide sequence: TGTGCCAGCAGTTTATCGGCAGGGGCGAACACCGGGGAGCTGTTTTTT. Encoded protein: CASSLSAGANTGELFF.

The V gene is TRBV30, the J gene TRBJ2-7; 13 bases align to TRBD2. CDR3 length: 14 residues. The V segment lost 5 bases and the J segment 2 bases; nucleotides outside the gene matches: 3. Germline V gives CDR1 GTSNPN, CDR2 SVGIG (reference sequence). CDR3 in DNA: TGTGCCTGGCCTGGACTAGCGGGAGCCTACGAGCAGTACTTC. Its translation: CAWPGLAGAYEQYF.

The CDR3 DNA reads as TGCAGCGTTGAACTCCTGTCCCCGAACACTGAAGCTTTCTTT. Translation gives CSVELLSPNTEAFF. This chain connects TRBV29-1 to TRBJ1-1; D ambiguous. The germline gives CDR1 SQVTM, CDR2 ANQGSEA. Trimming removed 2 bases from V and 1 base from J, with 11 bases in between. The CDR3 is made up of 14 amino acids.

As DNA, the CDR3 is TGTGCCACCCGACGGGGGGAAGACATTCAGTACTTC. It is translated as CATRRGEDIQYF. The chain is built from TRBV19 and TRBJ2-4, with 7 bases matching TRBD2. The CDR3 consists of 12 residues. V trimming: 10 bases; J trimming: 8 bases; junction bases outside the gene matches: 8. Germline V CDR1 and CDR2: LNHDA, SQIVND (reference sequence).

The V and J genes are TRBV18 and TRBJ2-3; D is possibly TRBD2 (6 bases). Trimming stripped 2 bases from V and 4 bases from J, with 10 bases between. The CDR3 is made up of 14 amino acids. CDR1 is KGHSH, CDR2 LQKENI, per germline. For the CDR3, the DNA is TGTGCCAGCTCACCATCCGGGGGAGCAGATACGCAGTATTTT. Translated: CASSPSGGADTQYF.

V gene TRBV7-6 combines with J gene TRBJ2-7; 11 bases map to TRBD2. Germline trimming cut 5 bases from V and 1 base from J; bases unmatched to any gene: 4. Germline V gene lookup returns CDR1 SGHVS and CDR2 FNYEAQ. The CDR3 covers 15 residues. CDR3 sequence (DNA): TGTGCCAGCAGCACCGGGACTAGCGGATCCTACGAGCAGTACTTC. Protein product: CASSTGTSGSYEQYF.

The gene calls are TRBV2 and TRBJ2-2, with TRBD1 matching over 7 bases. The CDR3 runs to 15 residues. V gave up 6 bases and J gave up 4 bases; unmatched junction bases: 8. The germline V gene encodes CDR1 SNHLY and CDR2 FYNNEI. In DNA form, the CDR3 reads TGTGCCAGCAGCCCAAGCCAGGGGGTCACCGGGGAGCTGTTTTTT. As protein: CASSPSQGVTGELFF.